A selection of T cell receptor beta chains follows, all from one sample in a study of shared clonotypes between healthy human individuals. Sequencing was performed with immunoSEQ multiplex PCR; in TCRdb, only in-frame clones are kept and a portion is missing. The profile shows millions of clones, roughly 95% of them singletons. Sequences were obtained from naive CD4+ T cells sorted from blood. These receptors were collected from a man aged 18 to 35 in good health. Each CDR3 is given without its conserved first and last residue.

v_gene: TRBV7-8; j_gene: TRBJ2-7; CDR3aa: ASSKLAGAYEQY
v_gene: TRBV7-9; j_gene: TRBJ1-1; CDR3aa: ASSFRPGANTEAF
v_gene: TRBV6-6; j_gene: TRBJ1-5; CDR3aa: ASRDREGGNQPQH
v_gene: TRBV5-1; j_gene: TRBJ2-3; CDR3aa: ASSFSGGITDTQY
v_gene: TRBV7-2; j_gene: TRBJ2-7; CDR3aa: ASSLGEPYEQY
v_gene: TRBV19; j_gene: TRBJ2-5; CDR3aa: ASSTRYLGETQY
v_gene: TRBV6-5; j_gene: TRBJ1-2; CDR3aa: ASSWTSPTFGYT
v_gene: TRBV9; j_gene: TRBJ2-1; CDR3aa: ASSVGQGAAYNEQF
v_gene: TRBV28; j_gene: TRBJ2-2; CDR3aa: ASSLTRTGGIGELF
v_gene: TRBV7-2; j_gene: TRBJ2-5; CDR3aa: ASSFTGGQETQY
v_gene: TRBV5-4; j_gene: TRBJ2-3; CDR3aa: ASTRDPSTDTQY
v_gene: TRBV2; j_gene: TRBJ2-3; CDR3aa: ASSWAGGRTDTQY
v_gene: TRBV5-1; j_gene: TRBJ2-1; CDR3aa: ASSLDGTGREQF
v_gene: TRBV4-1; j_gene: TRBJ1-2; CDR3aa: ASSQVFPLVGYGYT
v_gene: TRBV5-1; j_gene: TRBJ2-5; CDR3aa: ASSFDGDGQETQY
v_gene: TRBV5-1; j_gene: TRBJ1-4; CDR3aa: ASSRGGSTEKLF
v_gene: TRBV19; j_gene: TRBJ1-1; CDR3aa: ASSSPPRGIPYRGEAF
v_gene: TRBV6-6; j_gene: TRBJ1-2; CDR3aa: ASSRKGASGYT